Following are 31 T cell receptor beta chains from one sample sequenced in a study of blood T cell repertoires in COVID-19. Sequencing was performed with immunoSEQ multiplex PCR; in TCRdb, only in-frame clones are kept and a portion is missing. The sample comprises some 70,000 clones, approximately 90% of which are singletons, and more than 8% rests with the top ten. The source material was peripheral blood. The receptors derive from a man younger than 45 with acute or convalescent COVID-19.

CDR3 amino acids: CASSALSGRAGEQFF. In DNA, the CDR3 is TGTGCCAGCAGTGCCCTTAGCGGGAGGGCCGGTGAGCAGTTCTTC. The V and J genes are TRBV6-4 and TRBJ2-1; 11 bases line up with TRBD2. The CDR3 extends over 15 amino acids. Germline CDR1 MRHNA, CDR2 SNTAGT. V was clipped by 4 bases and J by 9 bases; unmatched bases: 8.

This clone was picked up a small number of times. This rearrangement joins TRBV7-9 to TRBJ2-7, with 7 bases aligning to TRBD2. The CDR3 contains 14 residues. Germline CDR1 and CDR2: SEHNR and FQNEAQ (reference sequence). Trimming took 8 bases from V and 0 from J; bases not matched to a gene: 7. DNA of the CDR3: TGTGCCAGCGTGATTAGCGGGCGCTCCTACGAGCAGTACTTC. Its protein is CASVISGRSYEQYF.

This sequence joins TRBV12-3 or TRBV12-4 and TRBJ1-1; no reliable D call. V was shortened by 7 bases and J by 7 bases, with 16 bases between the two germline ends. The CDR3 extends over 13 amino acids. The DNA for the CDR3 is TGTGCCAGCAAAAGCGGAGCGCTGAGTGAAGCTTTCTTT. Translating it yields CASKSGALSEAFF.

CDR3 in amino acids: CASSSGTPNEKLFF. The CDR3 nucleotides are TGCGCCAGCAGCTCCGGGACTCCGAATGAAAAACTGTTTTTT. The chain links TRBV5-1 to TRBJ1-4; TRBD1 is a possible D gene (5 bases). The CDR3 has 14 residues. CDR1 SGHRS and CDR2 YFSETQ come from the germline V gene. V dropped 3 bases and J dropped 5 bases, with 11 bases sitting between them.

This clone was picked up a small number of times. The rearrangement links TRBV18 to TRBJ2-7; TRBD2 is a possible D gene (5 bases). Trimming left V 3 bases short and J 5 bases short, with 17 bases between. In germline, CDR1 is KGHSH, CDR2 LQKENI. This CDR3 comprises 15 residues. CDR3 region: CASSPLTLADHEQYF. The CDR3 DNA is TGTGCCAGCTCACCTTTAACTCTAGCTGACCACGAGCAGTACTTC.

V and J are TRBV25-1 and TRBJ1-1, with D maybe TRBD1 (5 bases). V was shortened by 8 bases and J by 4 bases, with 11 bases between the two germline ends. In germline, CDR1 is MGHDK, CDR2 SYGVNS. The CDR3 totals 12 residues. The CDR3 here is CASRGGATEAFF. The CDR3 DNA is TGTGCCAGCCGAGGCGGGGCCACTGAAGCTTTCTTT.

This clone was seen once. The chain recombines TRBV11-2 with TRBJ2-1, with D perhaps matching TRBD1 (6 bases). The germline V gene encodes CDR1 SGHAT and CDR2 FQNNGV. The V and J ends lost 6 bases and 7 bases respectively, with 13 bases between them. This CDR3 is built from 13 residues. The DNA of the CDR3 is TGTGCCAGCAGTTTAACCGACAGGAATGAGCAGTTCTTC. As protein: CASSLTDRNEQFF.

This clone was found a few times. This chain uses TRBV27 with TRBJ2-7, with 7 bases identical to TRBD1. Per germline, CDR1 MNHEY and CDR2 SMNVEV (reference sequence). The CDR3 extends over 14 amino acids. With V trimmed by 3 bases and J by 2 bases, 4 bases remained unmatched. CDR3 sequence: CASSFKGATYEQYF. The CDR3 coding sequence is TGTGCCAGCAGTTTCAAGGGGGCCACCTACGAGCAGTACTTC.

The chain uses TRBV2 and TRBJ2-4, with 10 bases matching TRBD2. The CDR3 consists of 15 residues. Germline-derived CDR1 and CDR2 are SNHLY and FYNNEI. V was pared by 5 bases and J by 1 base, with 2 bases of the junction left unmatched. The CDR3 nucleotides are TGTGCCAGCAGTTCTAGCGGGAGTGCCAAAAACATTCAGTACTTC. This gives the protein CASSSSGSAKNIQYF.

V gene TRBV29-1 combines with J gene TRBJ1-5; the D gene is possibly TRBD1 (6 bases). This CDR3 is 14 amino acids long. Germline CDR1 is SQVTM and CDR2 is ANQGSEA. Trimming pared 4 bases from V and 6 bases from J, leaving 16 bases between. The CDR3: CSVVWDIPSQPQHF. In DNA form, the CDR3 reads TGCAGCGTTGTGTGGGACATCCCTTCTCAGCCCCAGCATTTT.

This chain uses TRBV7-6 with TRBJ2-7; 10 bases line up with TRBD1. This CDR3 contains 13 residues. CDR1 and CDR2 from the germline V gene are SGHVS and FNYEAQ. J gave up 7 bases and V 6 bases, and 6 bases lay outside the gene matches. The CDR3 reads CASSRDRGGEQYF. The DNA of the CDR3 is TGTGCCAGCAGTAGGGACAGGGGTGGGGAGCAGTACTTC.

This sequence joins TRBV4-2 and TRBJ1-2; D possibly corresponds to TRBD1 (6 bases). Germline-derived CDR1 and CDR2 are LGHNA and YNFKEQ. This CDR3 comprises 14 residues. The V end lost 5 bases, the J end lost 6 bases, and 16 bases lay between the germline ends. The CDR3 nucleotides read TGTGCCAGCAGCGACGGCGGACAGTTCGATGGCTACACCTTC. Protein product: CASSDGGQFDGYTF.

The V call is TRBV28, the J call TRBJ1-1; D is possibly TRBD1 (5 bases). Germline V gene lookup returns CDR1 MDHEN and CDR2 SYDVKM. The CDR3 contains 12 residues. V shed 2 bases and J shed 5 bases, with 6 bases lying between them. The CDR3 reads CASSLKGTEAFF. In DNA, the CDR3 is TGTGCCAGCAGTTTAAAGGGGACTGAAGCTTTCTTT.

V and J are TRBV28 and TRBJ1-1; 8 bases align to TRBD1. CDR3 length equals 19 residues. The junction had 16 bases not matched to a gene; V was cut back by 3 bases and J by 1 base. The germline V gene encodes CDR1 MDHEN and CDR2 SYDVKM. The CDR3 nucleotides read TGTGCCAGCAGTTTTCGCACAACAAACCGCAGGGGGCGGAACACTGAAGCTTTCTTT. Its protein product is CASSFRTTNRRGRNTEAFF.

This clone appeared a single time. CDR3 loop: CASSMTGYGYTF. CDR3 in DNA: TGTGCCAGCAGCATGACAGGTTATGGCTACACCTTC. The chain carries TRBV12-3 or TRBV12-4 and TRBJ1-2, with D possibly matching TRBD1 (6 bases). V gave up 6 bases and J gave up 5 bases, with 10 bases separating them. CDR3 size: 12 residues.

This chain links TRBV11-3 with TRBJ2-7, with 7 bases aligning to TRBD1. Germline-derived CDR1 and CDR2 are SGHNT and YENEEA. V trimming: 3 bases; J trimming: 0 bases; junction bases outside the gene matches: 2. CDR3 length: 14 amino acids. CDR3 nucleotides: TGTGCCAGCAGCTTCGGACAGGACTCCTACGAGCAGTACTTC. This codes for CASSFGQDSYEQYF. Filled out from reference TRBV11-3 and TRBJ2-7, the complete variable domain reads EAGVVQSPRYKIIEKKQPVAFWCNPISGHNTLYWYLQNLGQGPELLIRYENEEAVDDSQLPKDRFSAERLKGVDSTLKIQPAELGDSAVYLCASSFGQDSYEQYFGPGTRLTVT.

The V call is TRBV14, the J call TRBJ2-4; D might be TRBD1 (5 bases). CDR3 length: 14 residues. V dropped 4 bases and J dropped 4 bases, with 11 bases sitting between them. Germline V gene sequence: CDR1 SGHDN, CDR2 FVKESK. The CDR3 coding sequence is TGTGCCAGCAGCCGGACAAATATAAAAAACATTCAGTACTTC. It specifies CASSRTNIKNIQYF.

The rearrangement links TRBV20-1 to TRBJ1-6, with D uncertain. The CDR3 length is 16 residues. Trimming removed 3 bases at V and 7 bases at J, with 19 bases between. The germline V gene has CDR1 DFQATT and CDR2 SNEGSKA (reference sequence). CDR3 residues: CSASQQSISTNSPLHF. Written as DNA, the CDR3 is TGCAGTGCTAGTCAACAGTCGATATCCACAAATTCACCCCTCCACTTT.

The chain couples TRBV5-1 to TRBJ2-7; D is perhaps TRBD2 (5 bases). Trimming shortened V by 5 bases and J by 2 bases, and 14 bases separated the two germline ends. The length of the CDR3 is 14 residues. Germline V gene sequence: CDR1 SGHRS, CDR2 YFSETQ. The CDR3 nucleotides read TGCGCCAGCAGACCCTCCGGAGGCCCCTACGAGCAGTACTTC. Residues: CASRPSGGPYEQYF.

The chain links TRBV4-2 to TRBJ1-5, with no clear D. Per the germline V gene, CDR1 is LGHNA and CDR2 is YNFKEQ. There are 14 residues in the CDR3. V was cut by 0 bases and J by 6 bases, with 9 bases left in between. Here the CDR3 reads CASSQEDLRQPQHF. The CDR3 DNA is TGTGCCAGCAGCCAAGAGGACTTGCGTCAGCCCCAGCATTTT.

This chain connects TRBV6-2 or TRBV6-3 to TRBJ2-3; D possibly corresponds to TRBD1 (5 bases). The germline V gene encodes CDR1 MNHEY and CDR2 SVGEGT. V lost 0 bases and J lost 2, with 12 bases in between. The CDR3 has 16 amino acids. CDR3 bases: TGTGCCAGCAGTTACTCGACAGATAGACACACAGATACGCAGTATTTT. This encodes CASSYSTDRHTDTQYF.

The chain joins TRBV6-6 to TRBJ2-7; D is unclear. The germline V gene has CDR1 MNHNY and CDR2 SVGAGI (reference sequence). Trimming removed 2 bases at V and 0 bases at J, with 5 bases between. The length of the CDR3 is 13 residues. In DNA form, the CDR3 reads TGTGCCAGCAGTTACCAGGCCTCCTACGAGCAGTACTTC. Translated, it gives CASSYQASYEQYF.

The chain employs TRBV4-3 and TRBJ1-1; the D is unclear. Germline V lookup: CDR1 LGHNA, CDR2 YSLEER. With 2 bases removed from V and 10 bases from J, the gap between germline ends came to 23 bases. This CDR3 has 16 residues. The CDR3 DNA sequence: TGCGCCAGCAGCCAATCTCCCGGGGTCAGTTGGGGAAGAGCTTTCTTT. Residues: CASSQSPGVSWGRAFF.

This clone was observed a handful of times. V and J are TRBV6-4 and TRBJ1-1; D might be TRBD1 (5 bases). CDR3 length equals 17 residues. Germline loops: CDR1 MRHNA, CDR2 SNTAGT. Trimming stripped 4 bases from V and 5 bases from J, with 23 bases between. As DNA, the CDR3 is TGTGCCAGCAGTGCTACGGCGACGTGGGGCCTGGGGACTGAAGCTTTCTTT. Amino acids: CASSATATWGLGTEAFF.

This chain uses TRBV2 with TRBJ2-7; D gene unclear. Germline V lookup: CDR1 SNHLY, CDR2 FYNNEI. V was shortened by 7 bases and J by 5 bases, with 21 bases between the two germline ends. The CDR3 consists of 15 residues. Written as DNA, the CDR3 is TGTGCCAGCAAAATTAGTCCCCGTCCACGTGACGAGCAGTACTTC. As protein: CASKISPRPRDEQYF.

The rearrangement joins TRBV6-4 to TRBJ2-6; D is undetermined. V gave up 3 bases and J gave up 4 bases, with 10 bases separating them. Germline V gives CDR1 MRHNA, CDR2 SNTAGT. The CDR3 runs 15 residues. In DNA, the CDR3 is TGTGCCAGCAGTGAATCCTATTCCGGGGCCAACGTCCTGACTTTC. It encodes CASSESYSGANVLTF.

V gene TRBV19 combines with J gene TRBJ2-5; 7 nucleotides match TRBD2. Germline CDR1 is LNHDA and CDR2 is SQIVND (reference sequence). The CDR3 contains 15 residues. J gave up 4 bases and V 6 bases, and 11 bases lay outside the gene matches. The CDR3 sequence: CASSRSGIGGETQYF. CDR3 nucleotides: TGTGCCAGTAGCCGCAGCGGGATTGGTGGAGAGACCCAGTACTTC.

This chain joins TRBV27 and TRBJ1-4, with D hard to call. Looked up from germline, CDR1 is MNHEY and CDR2 is SMNVEV (reference sequence). The germline V and J ends were trimmed by 3 bases and 4 bases, with 6 bases remaining between them. The CDR3 runs 13 residues. Here the CDR3 DNA reads TGTGCCAGCAGTTTCCAGGTTAATGAAAAACTGTTTTTT. Protein product: CASSFQVNEKLFF.

About this clone itself: The junction departs from the called germline gene at one end, perhaps through a read error. The CDR3 sequence: CASSLTDRANYGYTF. The CDR3 DNA is TGTGCCAGCAGTTTAACGGACAGGGCTAATTATGGCTACACCTTC. The chain carries TRBV28 and TRBJ1-2; TRBD1 agrees at 8 bases. The CDR3 is made up of 15 amino acids. Germline-derived CDR1 and CDR2 are MDHEN and SYDVKM.

This chain's CDR3 is CASSRASGTAANSGANVLTF. The DNA for the CDR3 is TGTGCCAGCTCGCGTGCCTCGGGGACAGCTGCCAACTCTGGGGCCAACGTCCTGACTTTC. This chain links TRBV18 with TRBJ2-6, with 7 bases lining up with TRBD1. The CDR3 is 20 residues long. The germline CDR1 and CDR2 sequences are KGHSH and LQKENI. Unmatched junction bases numbered 17, after V lost 6 bases and J lost 0 bases.

V gene TRBV9 combines with J gene TRBJ2-3, with D maybe TRBD2 (6 bases). The germline V gene has CDR1 SGDLS and CDR2 YYNGEE. The CDR3 sequence is 15 residues long. V shed 1 base and J shed 6 bases, with 15 bases lying between them. CDR3: CASSVIAGSSDTQYF. CDR3 in DNA: TGTGCCAGCAGCGTAATTGCGGGGTCCAGTGATACGCAGTATTTT.